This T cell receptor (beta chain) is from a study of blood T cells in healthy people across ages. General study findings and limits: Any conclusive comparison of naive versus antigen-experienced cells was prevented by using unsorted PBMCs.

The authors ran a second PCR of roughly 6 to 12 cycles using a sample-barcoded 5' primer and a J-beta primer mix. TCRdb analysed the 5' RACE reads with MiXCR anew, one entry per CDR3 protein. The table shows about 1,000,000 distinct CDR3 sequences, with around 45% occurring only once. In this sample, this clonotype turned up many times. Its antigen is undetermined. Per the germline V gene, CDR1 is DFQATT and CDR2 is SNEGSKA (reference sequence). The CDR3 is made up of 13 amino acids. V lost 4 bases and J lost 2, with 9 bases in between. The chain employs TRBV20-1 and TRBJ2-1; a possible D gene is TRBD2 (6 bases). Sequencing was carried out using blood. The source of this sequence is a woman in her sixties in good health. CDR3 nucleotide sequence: TGCAGTGCTATTAGCGGAGCCTACAATGAGCAGTTCTTC. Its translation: CSAISGAYNEQFF.